The 20 T cell receptor beta chains listed next were all sequenced from one sample in a study of shared clonotypes between healthy human individuals (dated by TCRdb to the early 2020s). Library method: the immunoSEQ multiplex PCR assay. TCRdb retrieved this table from immuneACCESS and kept in-frame rearrangements only. Not all clones are present; in checked studies, unresolved V genes account for under half, and no reason is known for the remainder. The sample has approximately 2.5 million clones on record, around nine tenths of them singletons. Over 0.12% of the sample is taken by the ten largest. Sequencing was carried out using naive CD4+ T cells sorted from blood. What the cell subset or site label conveys for this sample: CD45RA+ positively selected. The source of these receptors is a man aged 18 to 30 in good health.

V is TRBV4-2 and J is TRBJ2-5; 8 bases agree with TRBD1. This CDR3 has 19 amino acids. CDR1 and CDR2 (germline): LGHNA, YNFKEQ. Losses at the gene ends were 0 bases for V and 5 bases for J; bases not matched to a gene: 17. This chain's CDR3 is CASSQDRGSDRGGRETQYF. The CDR3 bases are TGTGCCAGCAGCCAAGATAGGGGGTCAGACAGGGGTGGGCGCGAGACCCAGTACTTC.

About this clone itself: Other DNA sequences within the sample encode an identical CDR3. This chain links TRBV11-2 with TRBJ1-1; 10 nucleotides match TRBD1. Germline assignment: CDR1 SGHAT and CDR2 FQNNGV. V shed 6 bases and J 5 bases; nucleotides not matched to a gene: 3. There are 13 residues in the CDR3. The CDR3, as DNA: TGTGCCAGCAGTCGGGACAGGGGTACTGAAGCTTTCTTT. It codes for CASSRDRGTEAFF.

The chain couples TRBV4-3 to TRBJ2-7, with TRBD2 identical over 10 bases. Unmatched junction bases numbered 6, after V lost 1 base and J lost 0 bases. Germline-derived CDR1 and CDR2 are LGHNA and YSLEER. The CDR3 is 17 amino acids. DNA for the CDR3: TGCGCCAGCAGCCAAGGGGCAGCGGGAGGGTTCTCCTACGAGCAGTACTTC. The encoded protein is CASSQGAAGGFSYEQYF.

The chain recombines TRBV7-9 with TRBJ1-5, with D maybe TRBD1 (5 bases). V lost 6 bases and J lost 7, with 10 bases in between. The CDR3 spans 12 residues. CDR1 SEHNR and CDR2 FQNEAQ come from the germline V gene (reference sequence). Here the CDR3 DNA reads TGTGCCAGCAGTGGAGGGGACCAGCCCCAGCATTTT. Translation: CASSGGDQPQHF.

V gene TRBV12-5 combines with J gene TRBJ2-5, with 8 bases identical to TRBD2. Germline CDR1 and CDR2: LGHNT and FRNRAP. This CDR3 has 15 amino acids. Trimming at V came to 6 bases and at J to 4 bases, leaving 10 bases not matched to a gene. CDR3 amino acids: CASGDPAGARETQYF. CDR3 nucleotide sequence: TGTGCTAGTGGCGATCCAGCGGGAGCTAGAGAGACCCAGTACTTC.

As concerns this clone: Different DNA sequences within this sample yield the same CDR3. The V and J genes are TRBV18 and TRBJ1-1, with 9 bases fitting TRBD1. J was trimmed by 1 base and V by 3 bases; bases with no gene match: 3. Looked up from germline, CDR1 is KGHSH and CDR2 is LQKENI. This CDR3 is 15 amino acids long. The CDR3 sequence is CASSPRTGENTEAFF. DNA of the CDR3: TGTGCCAGCTCACCCAGGACAGGGGAGAACACTGAAGCTTTCTTT.

The chain combines TRBV7-9 with TRBJ2-7; 11 nucleotides agree with TRBD1. The CDR3 has 15 amino acids. The J segment lost 2 bases and the V segment lost 7 bases, leaving 7 bases of the junction unmatched. CDR1 and CDR2 from the germline V gene are SEHNR and FQNEAQ (reference sequence). The CDR3 here is CASNSPGQGAYEQYF. In DNA form, the CDR3 reads TGTGCCAGCAACTCCCCGGGACAGGGGGCCTACGAGCAGTACTTC. The whole variable domain, filled in from reference TRBV7-9 and TRBJ2-7, reads DTGVSQNPRHKITKRGQNVTFRCDPISEHNRLYWYRQTLGQGPEFLTYFQNEAQLEKSRLLSDRFSAERPKGSFSTLEIQRTEQGDSAMYLCASNSPGQGAYEQYFGPGTRLTVT.

The chain has TRBV7-9 and TRBJ2-5; D gene ambiguous. Trimming took off 2 bases at V and 6 bases at J, with 13 bases between the two ends. The CDR3 is made up of 14 amino acids. CDR1 and CDR2 from the germline V gene are SEHNR and FQNEAQ (reference sequence). CDR3 sequence: CASSLPTLMQTQYF. The CDR3 region has the DNA TGTGCCAGCAGCTTACCGACTCTCATGCAGACCCAGTACTTC.

The chain is built from TRBV6-5 and TRBJ1-2; D might be TRBD1 (5 bases). Germline values: CDR1 MNHEY, CDR2 SVGAGI. The CDR3 is made up of 13 amino acids. Trimming cost V 7 bases and J 8 bases, with 17 bases left between them. The CDR3 DNA reads TGTGCCAGCACCCTAGGGACGTCGGGCGGCTACACCTTC. It yields the protein CASTLGTSGGYTF.

J is TRBJ2-2 and V is TRBV2, with 10 nucleotides matching TRBD2. The ends lost 7 bases at V and 2 bases at J; junction bases unmatched: 4. Germline assignment: CDR1 SNHLY and CDR2 FYNNEI. There are 15 residues in the CDR3. The CDR3 region has the DNA TGTGCCAGCAAACGGACTAGCGGAAACACCGGGGAGCTGTTTTTT. Residues: CASKRTSGNTGELFF.

The chain links TRBV2 to TRBJ2-1, with 13 bases fitting TRBD2. Germline V gives CDR1 SNHLY, CDR2 FYNNEI. CDR3 size: 16 residues. J was trimmed by 8 bases and V by 2 bases; bases with no gene match: 6. CDR3 bases: TGTGCCAGCAGTGAAAGGCGACTAGCGGGGGGCTATGAGCAGTTCTTC. Translating it yields CASSERRLAGGYEQFF.

The chain couples TRBV10-3 to TRBJ1-4; possible D gene TRBD1, 6 bases. The CDR3 consists of 15 residues. V was trimmed by 8 bases and J by 6 bases, leaving 19 bases between them. Germline-derived CDR1 and CDR2 are ENHRY and SYGVKD. CDR3 region: CAIGGLQGNDEKLFF. The CDR3 DNA reads as TGTGCCATCGGGGGACTACAGGGTAACGATGAAAAACTGTTTTTT.

The chain employs TRBV2 and TRBJ2-5; 11 bases agree with TRBD2. With 5 bases clipped from V and 7 bases from J, the junction kept 6 bases outside the gene matches. Germline V gene data show CDR1 as SNHLY and CDR2 as FYNNEI. The CDR3 covers 14 residues. CDR3 coding DNA: TGTGCCAGCAGTCCCGGGACTAGCGGTCCGACCCAGTACTTC. It encodes CASSPGTSGPTQYF.

This clone was detected only a few times. The chain carries TRBV20-1 and TRBJ2-1; 7 nucleotides align to TRBD2. Unmatched junction bases numbered 0, after V lost 5 bases and J lost 8 bases. This CDR3 region has 10 residues. CDR1 and CDR2 (germline): DFQATT, SNEGSKA (reference sequence). CDR3 DNA: TGCAGTGCTGCGGGGGATGAGCAGTTCTTC. Translating gives CSAAGDEQFF.

This clone has more than one count but fewer than ten. Additional DNA sequences in this sample encode the identical CDR3. The chain uses TRBV9 and TRBJ1-1; unclear D gene. The CDR3 totals 13 residues. The germline V and J ends were trimmed by 0 bases and 6 bases, with 9 bases remaining between them. Germline CDR1 and CDR2: SGDLS and YYNGEE. The CDR3 DNA reads TGTGCCAGCAGCGTAGGGGGTGGATCTGAAGCTTTCTTT. Protein product: CASSVGGGSEAFF.

This chain connects TRBV4-1 to TRBJ2-2; D is perhaps TRBD2 (5 bases). CDR1 is MGHRA, CDR2 YSYEKL, per germline. The ends were cut back, 0 bases at V and 6 bases at J, with 11 bases in the middle. The CDR3 runs to 15 residues. CDR3 residues: CASSQEPGIPGELFF. As DNA, the CDR3 is TGCGCCAGCAGCCAAGAACCGGGGATACCCGGGGAGCTGTTTTTT.

J is TRBJ1-4 and V is TRBV4-3; D gene ambiguous. Trimming cost V 8 bases and J 7 bases, with 17 bases left between them. The germline gives CDR1 LGHNA, CDR2 YSLEER. There are 14 residues in the CDR3. CDR3 residues: CASSVDVLGEKLFF. In DNA form, the CDR3 reads TGCGCCAGCTCTGTGGACGTCTTGGGTGAAAAACTGTTTTTT.

This clone was recorded only once. The J gene is TRBJ1-2, the V gene TRBV19; D not resolved. The CDR3 length is 17 residues. The germline V gene has CDR1 LNHDA and CDR2 SQIVND (reference sequence). Trimming pared 2 bases from V and 0 bases from J, leaving 16 bases between. Here the CDR3 reads CASSIITALSTNYGYTF. In DNA, the CDR3 is TGTGCCAGTAGTATAATTACGGCCCTTTCAACTAACTATGGCTACACCTTC.

The CDR3 spells CASSFNLGSAGALYEQYF. CDR3 coding DNA: TGTGCCAGCAGCTTTAACCTGGGTTCTGCAGGGGCCCTCTACGAGCAGTACTTC. The chain couples TRBV5-5 to TRBJ2-7; D might be TRBD1 (6 bases). The germline CDR1 and CDR2 sequences are SGHKS and YYEKEE (reference sequence). The CDR3 runs 18 residues. Trimming cost V 2 bases and J 3 bases, with 24 bases left between them.

The chain employs TRBV2 and TRBJ2-7, with D hard to call. CDR3 length: 12 amino acids. The germline V gene encodes CDR1 SNHLY and CDR2 FYNNEI. V lost 7 bases and J lost 0, with 7 bases in between. CDR3 DNA: TGTGCCAGCAAGGACGGCTCCTACGAGCAGTACTTC. It specifies CASKDGSYEQYF.